These 30 T cell receptor beta chains share one sample of origin, sequenced in a study of blood T cells in healthy people across ages. Through a sample-barcoded 5' primer and a J-beta primer mix, a second PCR was run for roughly 7 to 11 cycles. TCRdb reprocessed the 5' RACE reads via MiXCR and lists one record per CDR3 protein. The table shows roughly 1 million distinct CDR3 sequences, with under 30% occurring only once. This sample was also put to use in a study of T cells of mothers and their children.

The sequencing sample was made of blood. Receptor source: a girl aged 2 to 10 in good health.

The chain couples TRBV6-6 to TRBJ1-1; TRBD1 is a possible D gene (5 bases). V was shortened by 10 bases and J by 0 bases, with 18 bases between the two germline ends. The CDR3 runs 15 residues. Germline-derived CDR1 and CDR2 are MNHNY and SVGAGI (reference sequence). The CDR3 DNA is TGTGCCACCAAGTGGGGCCCAGCCATGAACACTGAAGCTTTCTTT. Its protein product is CATKWGPAMNTEAFF.

This rearrangement joins TRBV10-3 to TRBJ2-7, with a weak D call TRBD2 (6 bases). Trimming took off 7 bases at V and 5 bases at J, with 12 bases between the two ends. The CDR3 loop spans 12 amino acids. Germline V gives CDR1 ENHRY, CDR2 SYGVKD. Here the CDR3 DNA reads TGTGCCATCAACGGGGGTCGGGACGAGCAGTACTTC. Its translation: CAINGGRDEQYF.

Only a few counts were recorded for this clonotype. The genes are TRBV20-1 and TRBJ2-2; 8 nucleotides align to TRBD2. Germline V gives CDR1 DFQATT, CDR2 SNEGSKA (reference sequence). The CDR3 totals 15 residues. With 3 bases clipped from V and 3 bases from J, the junction kept 6 bases outside the gene matches. The CDR3 region has the DNA TGCAGTGCTAGTCTAGCGGGTGAACACACCGGGGAGCTGTTTTTT. Its translation is CSASLAGEHTGELFF.

The V and J genes are TRBV29-1 and TRBJ2-5, with TRBD2 as a possible D gene (5 bases). The J call could be wrong; TRBJ2-7 is a better fit for the DNA end. The germline gives CDR1 SQVTM, CDR2 ANQGSEA. The CDR3 loop spans 12 amino acids. The CDR3, as DNA: TGCAGCGTTGAAGCCCGGGAAAGCGAGCAGTACTTC. Translated, it gives CSVEARESEQYF.

This clonotype has a handful of counts. This rearrangement joins TRBV7-9 to TRBJ2-3, with a tentative D call TRBD2 (6 bases). V gave up 3 bases and J gave up 1 base, with 11 bases separating them. The CDR3 runs 15 residues. Germline V gene sequence: CDR1 SEHNR, CDR2 FQNEAQ (reference sequence). CDR3 DNA: TGTGCCAGCAGCTTTGCGGAGGGCGGCACAGATACGCAGTATTTT. It codes for CASSFAEGGTDTQYF. Together with reference TRBV7-9 and TRBJ2-3, the CDR3 gives the full variable domain: DTGVSQNPRHKITKRGQNVTFRCDPISEHNRLYWYRQTLGQGPEFLTYFQNEAQLEKSRLLSDRFSAERPKGSFSTLEIQRTEQGDSAMYLCASSFAEGGTDTQYFGPGTRLTVL.

This sequence joins TRBV27 and TRBJ1-5; D ambiguous. Per the germline V gene, CDR1 is MNHEY and CDR2 is SMNVEV (reference sequence). Trimming stripped 2 bases from V and 6 bases from J, with 8 bases between. The CDR3 is made up of 13 amino acids. DNA of the CDR3: TGTGCCAGCAGTTTAGCGGTCCTTCAGCCCCAGCATTTT. As protein: CASSLAVLQPQHF.

This clonotype was observed a few times. V gene TRBV28 combines with J gene TRBJ2-7; weak D call: TRBD1 (6 bases). The V gene's germline CDR1 is MDHEN and CDR2 SYDVKM. This CDR3 has 14 residues. V shed 1 base and J shed 5 bases, with 12 bases lying between them. The CDR3 reads CASSLLQGDHEQYF. In DNA form, the CDR3 reads TGTGCCAGCAGTTTATTACAGGGTGACCACGAGCAGTACTTC.

This sequence joins TRBV5-1 and TRBJ1-2, with D possibly matching TRBD1 (6 bases). The germline V and J ends were trimmed by 4 bases and 4 bases, with 14 bases remaining between them. From germline, CDR1 is SGHRS and CDR2 YFSETQ. This CDR3 spans 14 amino acids. CDR3 in amino acids: CASSPYRDTYGYTF. The DNA of the CDR3 is TGCGCCAGCAGCCCATACCGGGACACCTATGGCTACACCTTC.

This clonotype was seen a handful of times. The chain combines TRBV14 with TRBJ1-4; no clear D. In germline, CDR1 is SGHDN, CDR2 FVKESK. This CDR3 has 17 residues. V lost 5 bases, J lost 0 bases, and 16 bases lay in between. CDR3 bases: TGTGCCAGCAGCTCTCCGACAAGCGCTACAACTAATGAAAAACTGTTTTTT. The encoded protein is CASSSPTSATTNEKLFF. The full variable domain, its missing parts supplied by reference TRBV14 and TRBJ1-4, is EAGVTQFPSHSVIEKGQTVTLRCDPISGHDNLYWYRRVMGKEIKFLLHFVKESKQDESGMPNNRFLAERTGGTYSTLKVQPAELEDSGVYFCASSSPTSATTNEKLFFGSGTQLSVL.

The chain's CDR3 is CASSQYSNQPQHF. The DNA of the CDR3 is TGTGCCAGCAGCCAATATAGCAATCAGCCCCAGCATTTT. The J gene is TRBJ1-5, the V gene TRBV11-3; D is unclear. Per the germline V gene, CDR1 is SGHNT and CDR2 is YENEEA. The CDR3 loop spans 13 amino acids. V was cut by 5 bases and J by 0 bases, with 5 bases left in between.

In this sample, this clonotype turned up a few times. This rearrangement joins TRBV24-1 to TRBJ2-5; 10 bases are shared with TRBD1. The germline V gene has CDR1 KGHDR and CDR2 SFDVKD. CDR3 length equals 17 residues. V was clipped by 4 bases and J by 1 base; unmatched bases: 8. The CDR3 loop is CATSDLGQGDPQETQYF. CDR3 bases: TGTGCCACCAGTGACTTAGGACAGGGGGACCCCCAAGAGACCCAGTACTTC.

The V call is TRBV4-2, the J call TRBJ1-2; a possible D gene is TRBD1 (5 bases). Germline loops: CDR1 LGHNA, CDR2 YNFKEQ. This CDR3 is built from 13 residues. Trimming took off 3 bases at V and 7 bases at J, with 12 bases between the two ends. The chain's CDR3 is CASSQFVGLGYTF. The DNA for the CDR3 is TGTGCCAGCAGCCAGTTTGTGGGGCTTGGCTACACCTTC.

The J gene is TRBJ1-6, the V gene TRBV10-3; D unresolved. Per the germline V gene, CDR1 is ENHRY and CDR2 is SYGVKD. V gave up 8 bases and J gave up 7 bases, with 12 bases separating them. The CDR3 is 13 residues long. CDR3 region: CAILGRLNSPLHF. CDR3 in DNA: TGTGCCATCTTGGGGAGGCTAAATTCACCCCTCCACTTT.

The chain employs TRBV28 and TRBJ2-3; TRBD2 aligns across 10 bases. Losses at the gene ends were 6 bases for V and 4 bases for J; bases not matched to a gene: 16. Germline V gene data show CDR1 as MDHEN and CDR2 as SYDVKM. The CDR3 has 18 residues. CDR3 nucleotides: TGTGCCAGCAGCCCCGCTCTTTGGGAGCGGGAGGGATCAGATACGCAGTATTTT. Amino acids: CASSPALWEREGSDTQYF.

The chain has TRBV6-2 or TRBV6-3 and TRBJ1-2; maybe TRBD1 (5 bases). The CDR3 extends over 12 amino acids. The germline V gene has CDR1 MNHEY and CDR2 SVGEGT. The V end lost 6 bases, the J end lost 9 bases, and 14 bases lay between the germline ends. The CDR3 DNA follows: TGTGCCAGCAGGCAGGGAGCTTGGCGCTACACCTTC. This codes for CASRQGAWRYTF.

V is TRBV10-2 and J is TRBJ2-2; D is ambiguous. The CDR3 sequence is 13 residues long. V dropped 3 bases and J dropped 3 bases, with 5 bases sitting between them. The germline V gene encodes CDR1 WSHSY and CDR2 SAAADI. The CDR3 DNA reads TGCGCCAGCAGTGAAGAGTACACCGGGGAGCTGTTTTTT. Translating gives CASSEEYTGELFF.

The J gene is TRBJ2-5, the V gene TRBV4-1; possible D gene TRBD2, 5 bases. V was trimmed by 0 bases and J by 5 bases, leaving 7 bases between them. The CDR3 covers 13 residues. Germline V gene sequence: CDR1 MGHRA, CDR2 YSYEKL. The CDR3 DNA reads TGCGCCAGCAGCCAAGAGGAGGTTGAGACCCAGTACTTC. Translation: CASSQEEVETQYF.

The table lists this clonotype with a few counts. The chain joins TRBV4-1 to TRBJ2-5; D remains ambiguous. The last part of the DNA fits TRBJ2-7 better; the J call may be wrong. CDR1 MGHRA and CDR2 YSYEKL come from the germline V gene. This CDR3 region has 13 residues. CDR3 residues: CASSQESTYEQYF. In DNA form, the CDR3 reads TGCGCCAGCAGCCAGGAGTCCACCTACGAGCAGTACTTC.

The V gene is TRBV6-5, the J gene TRBJ2-5; TRBD2 aligns across 12 bases. This CDR3 spans 17 amino acids. Germline assignment: CDR1 MNHEY and CDR2 SVGAGI. Germline trimming cut 4 bases from V and 6 bases from J; bases unmatched to any gene: 12. The CDR3 coding sequence is TGTGCCAGCAGTTTCATGACTAGCGGGAGCGATTTAAAGACCCAGTACTTC. It is translated as CASSFMTSGSDLKTQYF.

This clonotype was observed a handful of times. V and J are TRBV4-1 and TRBJ2-5; unclear D gene. The DNA end lines up better with TRBJ2-7; the J call may be wrong. Germline loops: CDR1 MGHRA, CDR2 YSYEKL. The CDR3 spans 14 residues. CDR3 sequence (DNA): TGCGCCAGCAGCCAAGATGGAGTACTTGACGAGCAGTACTTC. Its protein product is CASSQDGVLDEQYF.

V is TRBV20-1 and J is TRBJ1-2; no reliable D call. The V gene lost 6 bases and the J gene lost 8 bases, with 19 bases spanning the gap. Per the germline V gene, CDR1 is DFQATT and CDR2 is SNEGSKA (reference sequence). The CDR3 loop spans 13 amino acids. CDR3 sequence reads: CSAELEWPGGYTF. CDR3 sequence (DNA): TGCAGTGCCGAGTTGGAGTGGCCGGGGGGCTACACCTTC.

The CDR3 is CASSLMDRGSQETQYF. The CDR3 DNA reads TGTGCCAGCAGCCTAATGGACAGGGGTTCCCAAGAGACCCAGTACTTC. The chain employs TRBV3-1 and TRBJ2-5; 9 nucleotides align to TRBD1. CDR3 length: 16 residues. Germline V gene sequence: CDR1 LGHDT, CDR2 YNNKEL (reference sequence). With V trimmed by 4 bases and J by 1 base, 7 bases remained unmatched.

The chain joins TRBV28 to TRBJ2-3; unclear D gene. V was clipped by 8 bases and J by 0 bases, with 12 bases between them. From germline, CDR1 is MDHEN and CDR2 SYDVKM. The CDR3 is 14 residues long. The CDR3 spells CASGRVSSTDTQYF. The CDR3, as DNA: TGTGCCAGCGGCAGAGTGTCTAGCACAGATACGCAGTATTTT.

A few counts support this clonotype. The chain combines TRBV7-2 with TRBJ2-5; TRBD2 matches at 9 bases. Germline CDR1 and CDR2: SGHTA and FQGNSA. V trimming: 5 bases; J trimming: 2 bases; junction bases outside the gene matches: 3. This CDR3 has 14 residues. The CDR3 coding sequence is TGTGCCAGCAGCAAGCGGGGGGCGCAAGAGACCCAGTACTTC. This encodes CASSKRGAQETQYF.

This clonotype turned up a few times. This chain links TRBV3-1 with TRBJ2-7; no definite D call. V gave up 0 bases and J gave up 5 bases, with 11 bases separating them. The CDR3 runs to 14 residues. The V gene's germline CDR1 is LGHDT and CDR2 YNNKEL (reference sequence). CDR3 sequence reads: CASSQEGYGHEQYF. The CDR3 nucleotides read TGTGCCAGCAGCCAAGAAGGGTACGGACACGAGCAGTACTTC.

This clonotype has only a few counts. The rearrangement links TRBV2 to TRBJ2-7, with D possibly being TRBD2 (5 bases). The V and J ends lost 3 bases and 4 bases respectively, with 13 bases between them. The CDR3 length is 14 residues. Germline CDR1 reads SNHLY; CDR2 reads FYNNEI. CDR3 region: CASSDPGKEYEQYF. In DNA, the CDR3 is TGTGCCAGCAGTGATCCGGGGAAAGAATACGAGCAGTACTTC.

The chain uses TRBV12-3 or TRBV12-4 and TRBJ1-2; TRBD1 might be the D (5 bases). CDR3 length: 12 residues. Trimming took off 6 bases at V and 8 bases at J, with 13 bases between the two ends. CDR3 nucleotide sequence: TGTGCCAGCAGGGCCAAGGGGCTGGGCTACACCTTC. Amino acids: CASRAKGLGYTF.

This clonotype was recorded a few times. The genes are TRBV19 and TRBJ2-3; 9 bases map to TRBD2. With V trimmed by 6 bases and J by 1 base, 8 bases remained unmatched. Germline V lookup: CDR1 LNHDA, CDR2 SQIVND (reference sequence). The CDR3 contains 16 residues. The CDR3 is CASRTIAGEGTDTQYF. The CDR3 region has the DNA TGTGCCAGTAGGACTATAGCGGGAGAAGGCACAGATACGCAGTATTTT.

This clonotype showed up just once. This chain uses TRBV12-3 or TRBV12-4 with TRBJ2-3, with no clear D. The CDR3 spans 15 residues. Trimming cost V 4 bases and J 4 bases, with 15 bases left between them. CDR3 bases: TGTGCCAGCAGTTCCTCTATGTTGCGCCCAGATACGCAGTATTTT. Protein sequence: CASSSSMLRPDTQYF.

The chain employs TRBV25-1 and TRBJ1-1; no reliable D call. V gave up 2 bases and J gave up 2 bases, with 15 bases separating them. This CDR3 region has 16 residues. Per germline, CDR1 MGHDK and CDR2 SYGVNS. The chain's CDR3 is CASSENPAQFNTEAFF. The CDR3 DNA is TGTGCCAGCAGTGAAAATCCGGCGCAGTTCAACACTGAAGCTTTCTTT.